This entry concerns a single T cell receptor beta chain. Trimming stripped 5 bases from V and 8 bases from J, with 13 bases between. The germline CDR1 and CDR2 sequences are LNHDA and SQIVND (reference sequence). The CDR3 runs 13 residues. Time point meaning: after dendritic cell vaccination, including at tumor progression/relapse. The data were taken from a study of glioma-infiltrating T cells after dendritic cell vaccination. Assay: immunoSEQ multiplex PCR; the TCRdb copy retains only in-frame clones and omits some. The sample holds almost 90,000 clones; around four fifths are singletons and the top ten take 6.8%.

The chain recombines TRBV19 with TRBJ2-1; possible D gene TRBD1, 6 bases. The specimen comprised blood, sampled after dendritic cell vaccination. The clonotype originates from a human donor with glioblastoma. Written as DNA, the CDR3 is TGTGCCAGTAGTCCCCGGGACATTCATGAGCAGTTCTTC. Translation: CASSPRDIHEQFF.